This T cell receptor beta chain was found in a study of T cell responses to AZD1222 COVID-19 vaccine. Study-level points and caveats: Vaccine-associated CD4 TCRs spanned spike, dominant at 160-218 and 743-854. The number of AZD1222 recipients seropositive at baseline was only five or six.

As concerns this clone: Its antigen is unidentified.

CDR1 is MNHEY, CDR2 SVGEGT, per germline. V lost 2 bases to trimming and J lost 6 bases, with 19 bases between them. This CDR3 is built from 16 residues. Sequencing used immunoSEQ multiplex PCR; TCRdb keeps in-frame clones, though not all of them. The repertoire consists of tens of thousands of clones, with approximately 92% occurring once and the leading ten covering around 8%. This sequence was found in an adult who received the AZD1222 COVID-19 vaccine. The genes are TRBV6-2 or TRBV6-3 and TRBJ1-2, with D hard to call. The material was peripheral blood, obtained 28 days after the second AZD1222 dose. CDR3 sequence (DNA): TGTGCCAGCAGTTACGAGTCCGTCCGACTATCGGATGGCTACACCTTC. Its protein product is CASSYESVRLSDGYTF.